The rows below give T cell receptor beta chains drawn from one sample of a study of cytomegalovirus exposure and HLA in healthy donors. The assay was immunoSEQ multiplex PCR, and TCRdb's table has in-frame clones only and misses some. The sample holds roughly 170,000 clones; more than 80% are singletons and the top ten take about 4.9%. Material: PBMCs. The receptors were gathered from a man younger than 35 in good health and CMV-seronegative. Both conserved end residues are part of each CDR3. Each record gives: V gene, J gene, CDR3 protein.

v_gene: TRBV4-1
j_gene: TRBJ2-3
CDR3aa: CASSQRVASGSADTQYF

v_gene: TRBV7-9
j_gene: TRBJ2-2
CDR3aa: CASSPGQALLEELFF

v_gene: TRBV28
j_gene: TRBJ2-6
CDR3aa: CASSGQGISGANVLTF

v_gene: TRBV6-5
j_gene: TRBJ1-6
CDR3aa: CASSSLDRGNSPLHF

v_gene: TRBV25-1
j_gene: TRBJ2-7
CDR3aa: CASSQAGGYEQYF

v_gene: TRBV29-1
j_gene: TRBJ1-2
CDR3aa: CSVERVNYGYTF

v_gene: TRBV4-2
j_gene: TRBJ2-1
CDR3aa: CASSQDGLAGGPGEQFF

v_gene: TRBV5-1
j_gene: TRBJ2-2
CDR3aa: CASSLGVSPNTGELFF

v_gene: TRBV5-1
j_gene: TRBJ2-3
CDR3aa: CASSLRGLPTDTQYF

v_gene: TRBV29-1
j_gene: TRBJ2-7
CDR3aa: CSVEETNRAYEQYF

v_gene: TRBV27
j_gene: TRBJ1-2
CDR3aa: CASSRSTGYGYTF

v_gene: TRBV4-2
j_gene: TRBJ1-2
CDR3aa: CASSQDMEGARGYTF

v_gene: TRBV5-4
j_gene: TRBJ1-1
CDR3aa: CASSLASRATTEAFF

v_gene: TRBV7-9
j_gene: TRBJ1-2
CDR3aa: CASSQLRQGGGYTF

v_gene: TRBV5-1
j_gene: TRBJ1-4
CDR3aa: CASSLATTATNEKLFF

v_gene: TRBV28
j_gene: TRBJ2-1
CDR3aa: CASGGSLNEQFF

v_gene: TRBV27
j_gene: TRBJ1-1
CDR3aa: CASSLSGTGNTEAFF

v_gene: TRBV7-9
j_gene: TRBJ2-7
CDR3aa: CASSTDRAYEQYF

v_gene: TRBV30
j_gene: TRBJ2-3
CDR3aa: CAWSSTSGSTDTQYF

v_gene: TRBV13
j_gene: .
CDR3aa: CASSFQGSEQYF

v_gene: TRBV2
j_gene: TRBJ2-7
CDR3aa: CASSGHSSYEQYF

v_gene: TRBV11-1
j_gene: TRBJ2-1
CDR3aa: CASSGGAGGGNEQFF

v_gene: TRBV4-1
j_gene: TRBJ1-2
CDR3aa: CASSQVGPKYGYTF

v_gene: TRBV28
j_gene: TRBJ1-4
CDR3aa: CASTPGSSGEKLFF

v_gene: TRBV14
j_gene: TRBJ1-2
CDR3aa: CASSQGFRGHYGYTF

v_gene: TRBV18
j_gene: TRBJ2-3
CDR3aa: CASSPPGASTDTQYF

v_gene: TRBV15
j_gene: TRBJ1-6
CDR3aa: CATSRDKGGGSPLHF

v_gene: TRBV27
j_gene: TRBJ2-7
CDR3aa: CASSSRTSGRDYF

v_gene: TRBV30
j_gene: TRBJ2-7
CDR3aa: CAWSRDSFYEQYF

v_gene: TRBV2
j_gene: TRBJ2-6
CDR3aa: CASSDRTPTRSGANVLTF

v_gene: TRBV7-9
j_gene: TRBJ1-3
CDR3aa: CSSSFEAGNTIYF

v_gene: TRBV6-1
j_gene: TRBJ1-2
CDR3aa: CASVDREGYGYTF

v_gene: TRBV5-5
j_gene: TRBJ2-7
CDR3aa: CASSGSKTGVFSYEQYF

v_gene: TRBV13
j_gene: TRBJ2-5
CDR3aa: CASSLRGPTETQYF

v_gene: TRBV6-1
j_gene: TRBJ2-3
CDR3aa: CASSGLSGGADTQYF

v_gene: TRBV19
j_gene: TRBJ1-6
CDR3aa: CASSMLSSSPLHF

v_gene: TRBV25-1
j_gene: TRBJ1-6
CDR3aa: CASSDSGGRSPLHF

v_gene: TRBV7-9
j_gene: TRBJ2-3
CDR3aa: CASSPPGGPQYF